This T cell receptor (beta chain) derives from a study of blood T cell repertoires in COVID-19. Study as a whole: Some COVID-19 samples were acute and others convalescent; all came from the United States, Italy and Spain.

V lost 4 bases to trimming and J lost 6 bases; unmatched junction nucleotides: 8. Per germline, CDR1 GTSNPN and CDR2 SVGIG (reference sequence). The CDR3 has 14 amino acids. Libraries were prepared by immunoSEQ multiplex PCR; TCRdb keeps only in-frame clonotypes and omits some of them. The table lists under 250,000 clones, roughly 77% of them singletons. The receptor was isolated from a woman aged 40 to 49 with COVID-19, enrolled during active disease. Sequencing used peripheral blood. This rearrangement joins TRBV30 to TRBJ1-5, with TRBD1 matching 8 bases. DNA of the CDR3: TGTGCCTGGACCCATACAGGGGGAGCTCAGCCCCAGCATTTT. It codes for CAWTHTGGAQPQHF.